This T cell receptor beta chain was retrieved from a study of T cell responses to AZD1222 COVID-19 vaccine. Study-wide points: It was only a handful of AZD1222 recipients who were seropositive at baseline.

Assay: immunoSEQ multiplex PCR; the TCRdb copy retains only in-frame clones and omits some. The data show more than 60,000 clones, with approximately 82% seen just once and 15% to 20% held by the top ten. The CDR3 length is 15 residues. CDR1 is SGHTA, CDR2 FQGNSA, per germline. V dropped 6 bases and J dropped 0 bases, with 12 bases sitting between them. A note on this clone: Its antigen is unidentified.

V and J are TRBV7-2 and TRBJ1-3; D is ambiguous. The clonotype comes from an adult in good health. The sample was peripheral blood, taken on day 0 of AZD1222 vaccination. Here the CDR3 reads CASSRDVFSGNTIYF. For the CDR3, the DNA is TGTGCCAGCAGTCGTGACGTTTTCTCTGGAAACACCATATATTTT. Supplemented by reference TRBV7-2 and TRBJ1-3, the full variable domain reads GAGVSQSPSNKVTEKGKDVELRCDPISGHTALYWYRQSLGQGLEFLIYFQGNSAPDKSGLPSDRFSAERTGGSVSTLTIQRTQQEDSAVYLCASSRDVFSGNTIYFGEGSWLTVV.